The T cell receptor (beta chain) described here comes from a study of T cell changes during pregnancy in multiple sclerosis. Clones were read by immunoSEQ multiplex PCR, and TCRdb kept only the in-frame ones, dropping some. The data hold tens of thousands of clones, with 88% observed a single time. This receptor was identified in a female donor with multiple sclerosis, enrolled in a pregnancy study. The sample consisted of CD4+ T cells from peripheral blood mononuclear cells, taken in the first trimester of pregnancy.

The CDR3 sequence: CASKLAQNTGELFF. CDR3 sequence (DNA): TGTGCCAGCAAGCTAGCTCAGAACACCGGGGAGCTGTTTTTT. This chain uses TRBV2 with TRBJ2-2; tentatively, D is TRBD2 (5 bases). The CDR3 contains 14 residues. Germline V lookup: CDR1 SNHLY, CDR2 FYNNEI. V was trimmed by 7 bases and J by 1 base, leaving 10 bases between them.